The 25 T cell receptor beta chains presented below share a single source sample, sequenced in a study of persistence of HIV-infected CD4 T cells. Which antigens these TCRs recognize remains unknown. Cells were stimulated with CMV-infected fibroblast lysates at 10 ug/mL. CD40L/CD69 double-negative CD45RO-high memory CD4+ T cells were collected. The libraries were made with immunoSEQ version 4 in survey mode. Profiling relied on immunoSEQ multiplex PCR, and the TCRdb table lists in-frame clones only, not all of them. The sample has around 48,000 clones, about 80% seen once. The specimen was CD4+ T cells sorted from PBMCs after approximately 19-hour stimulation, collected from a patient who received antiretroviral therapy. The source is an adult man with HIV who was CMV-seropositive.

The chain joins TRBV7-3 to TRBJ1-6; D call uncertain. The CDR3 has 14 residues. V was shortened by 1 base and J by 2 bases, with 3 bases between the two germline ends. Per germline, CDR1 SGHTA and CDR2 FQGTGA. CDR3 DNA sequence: TGTGCCAGCAGCTTAAATCCCTATAATTCACCCCTCCACTTT. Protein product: CASSLNPYNSPLHF.

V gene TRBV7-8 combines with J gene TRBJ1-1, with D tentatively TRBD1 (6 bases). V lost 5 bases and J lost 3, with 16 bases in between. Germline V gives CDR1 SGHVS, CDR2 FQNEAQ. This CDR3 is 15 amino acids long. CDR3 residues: CASSPSPGHYTEAFF. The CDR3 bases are TGTGCCAGCAGCCCGTCCCCGGGACATTACACTGAAGCTTTCTTT.

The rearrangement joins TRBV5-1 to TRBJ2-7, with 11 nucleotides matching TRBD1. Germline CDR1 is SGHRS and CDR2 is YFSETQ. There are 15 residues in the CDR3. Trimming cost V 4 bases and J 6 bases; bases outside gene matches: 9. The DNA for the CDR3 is TGCGCCAGCAGCCCACCAGGGACAGGGGGAAGCGAGCAGTACTTC. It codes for CASSPPGTGGSEQYF.

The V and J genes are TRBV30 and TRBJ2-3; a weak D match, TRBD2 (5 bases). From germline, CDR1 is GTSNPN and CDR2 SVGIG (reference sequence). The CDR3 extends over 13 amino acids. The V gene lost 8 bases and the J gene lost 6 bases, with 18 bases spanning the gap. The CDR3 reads CARGSDWPDTQYF. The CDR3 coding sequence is TGTGCCCGGGGTTCAGATTGGCCCGATACGCAGTATTTT.

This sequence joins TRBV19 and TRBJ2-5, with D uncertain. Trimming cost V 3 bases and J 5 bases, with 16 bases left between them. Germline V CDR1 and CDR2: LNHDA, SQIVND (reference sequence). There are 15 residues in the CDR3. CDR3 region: CASSIGVGSFETQYF. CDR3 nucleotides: TGTGCCAGTAGTATTGGGGTTGGATCTTTTGAGACCCAGTACTTC. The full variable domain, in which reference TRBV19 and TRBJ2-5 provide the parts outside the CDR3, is DGGITQSPKYLFRKEGQNVTLSCEQNLNHDAMYWYRQDPGQGLRLIYYSQIVNDFQKGDIAEGYSVSREKKESFPLTVTSAQKNPTAFYLCASSIGVGSFETQYFGPGTRLLVL.

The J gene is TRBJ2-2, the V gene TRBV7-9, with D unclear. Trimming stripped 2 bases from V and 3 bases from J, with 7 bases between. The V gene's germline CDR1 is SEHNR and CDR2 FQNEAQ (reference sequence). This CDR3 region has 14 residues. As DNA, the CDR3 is TGTGCCAGCAGCTTAACGACGGACACCGGGGAGCTGTTTTTT. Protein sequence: CASSLTTDTGELFF.

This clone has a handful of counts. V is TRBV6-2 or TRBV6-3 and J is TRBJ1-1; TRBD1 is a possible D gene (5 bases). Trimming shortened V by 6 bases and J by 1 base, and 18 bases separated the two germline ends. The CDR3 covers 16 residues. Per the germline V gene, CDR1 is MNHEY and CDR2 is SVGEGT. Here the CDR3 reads CASSPSRGAGNTEAFF. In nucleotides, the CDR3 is TGTGCCAGCAGCCCCAGTCGGGGCGCAGGGAACACTGAAGCTTTCTTT.

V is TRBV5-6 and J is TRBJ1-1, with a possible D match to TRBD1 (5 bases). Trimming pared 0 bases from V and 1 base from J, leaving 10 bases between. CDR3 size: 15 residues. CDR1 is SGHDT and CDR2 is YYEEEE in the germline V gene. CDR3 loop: CASSLVQGRNTEAFF. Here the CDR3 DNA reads TGTGCCAGCAGCTTGGTTCAGGGAAGGAACACTGAAGCTTTCTTT. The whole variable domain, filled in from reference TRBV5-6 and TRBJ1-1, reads DAGVTQSPTHLIKTRGQQVTLRCSPKSGHDTVSWYQQALGQGPQFIFQYYEEEERQRGNFPDRFSGHQFPNYSSELNVNALLLGDSALYLCASSLVQGRNTEAFFGQGTRLTVV.

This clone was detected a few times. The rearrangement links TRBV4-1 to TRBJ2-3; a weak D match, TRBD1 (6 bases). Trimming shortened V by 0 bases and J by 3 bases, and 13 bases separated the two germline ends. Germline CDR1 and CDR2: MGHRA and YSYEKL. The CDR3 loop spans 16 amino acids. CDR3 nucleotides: TGCGCCAGCAGCCAAGAGGTAGGGGGTGGGACAGATACGCAGTATTTT. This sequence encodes CASSQEVGGGTDTQYF.

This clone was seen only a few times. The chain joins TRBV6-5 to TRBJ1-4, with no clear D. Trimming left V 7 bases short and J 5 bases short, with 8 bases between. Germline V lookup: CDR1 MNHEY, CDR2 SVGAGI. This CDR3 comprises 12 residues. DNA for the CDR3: TGTGCCAGCAAACGGTTAAATGAAAAACTGTTTTTT. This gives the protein CASKRLNEKLFF.

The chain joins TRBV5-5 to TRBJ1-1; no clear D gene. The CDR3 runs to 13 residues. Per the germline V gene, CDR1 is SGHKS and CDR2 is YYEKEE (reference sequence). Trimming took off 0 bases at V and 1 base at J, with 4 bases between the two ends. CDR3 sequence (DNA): TGTGCCAGCAGCTTGGAGGGGAACACTGAAGCTTTCTTT. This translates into CASSLEGNTEAFF.

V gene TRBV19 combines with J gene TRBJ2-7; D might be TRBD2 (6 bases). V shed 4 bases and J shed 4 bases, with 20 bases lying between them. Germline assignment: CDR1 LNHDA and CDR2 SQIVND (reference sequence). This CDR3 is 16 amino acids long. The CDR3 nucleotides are TGTGCCAGTAGTACCCGGACTAATGGCTGGGGATACGAGCAGTACTTC. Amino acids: CASSTRTNGWGYEQYF.

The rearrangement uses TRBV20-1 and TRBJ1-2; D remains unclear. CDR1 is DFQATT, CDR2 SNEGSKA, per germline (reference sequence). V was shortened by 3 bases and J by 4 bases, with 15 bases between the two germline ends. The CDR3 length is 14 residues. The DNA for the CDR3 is TGCAGTGCTAGTTCGGGCCAGACCTCCTATGGCTACACCTTC. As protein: CSASSGQTSYGYTF.

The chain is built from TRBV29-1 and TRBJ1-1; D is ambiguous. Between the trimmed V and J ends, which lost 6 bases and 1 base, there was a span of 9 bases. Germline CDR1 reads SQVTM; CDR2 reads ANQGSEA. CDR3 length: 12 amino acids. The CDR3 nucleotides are TGCAGCGTCCGCTCGTGGAACACTGAAGCTTTCTTT. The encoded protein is CSVRSWNTEAFF.

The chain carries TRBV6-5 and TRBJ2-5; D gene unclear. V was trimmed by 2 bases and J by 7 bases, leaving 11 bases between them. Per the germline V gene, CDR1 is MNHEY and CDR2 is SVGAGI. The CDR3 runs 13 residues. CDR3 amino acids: CASSYPGSGTQYF. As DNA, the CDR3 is TGTGCCAGCAGTTACCCCGGTTCGGGGACCCAGTACTTC.

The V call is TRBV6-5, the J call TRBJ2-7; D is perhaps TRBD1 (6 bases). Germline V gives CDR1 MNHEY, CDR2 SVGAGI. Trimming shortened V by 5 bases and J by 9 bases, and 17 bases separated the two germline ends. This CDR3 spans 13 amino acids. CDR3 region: CASSPDRQGGQYF. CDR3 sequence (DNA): TGTGCCAGCAGTCCAGACAGGCAGGGCGGGCAGTACTTC.

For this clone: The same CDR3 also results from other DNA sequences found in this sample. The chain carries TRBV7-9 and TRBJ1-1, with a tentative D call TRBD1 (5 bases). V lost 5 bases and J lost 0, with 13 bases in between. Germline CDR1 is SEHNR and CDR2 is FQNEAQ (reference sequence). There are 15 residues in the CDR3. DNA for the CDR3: TGTGCCAGCAGCCCCCGGGGCCTTATGAACACTGAAGCTTTCTTT. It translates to CASSPRGLMNTEAFF. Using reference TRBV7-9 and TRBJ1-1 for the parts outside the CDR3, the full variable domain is DTGVSQNPRHKITKRGQNVTFRCDPISEHNRLYWYRQTLGQGPEFLTYFQNEAQLEKSRLLSDRFSAERPKGSFSTLEIQRTEQGDSAMYLCASSPRGLMNTEAFFGQGTRLTVV.

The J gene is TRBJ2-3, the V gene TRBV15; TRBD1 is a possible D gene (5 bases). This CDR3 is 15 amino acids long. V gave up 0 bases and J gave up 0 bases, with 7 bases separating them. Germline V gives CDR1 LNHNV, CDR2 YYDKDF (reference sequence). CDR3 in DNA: TGTGCCACCAGCAGAGATCAGGGTAGCACAGATACGCAGTATTTT. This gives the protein CATSRDQGSTDTQYF. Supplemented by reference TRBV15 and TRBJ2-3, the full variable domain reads DAMVIQNPRYQVTQFGKPVTLSCSQTLNHNVMYWYQQKSSQAPKLLFHYYDKDFNNEADTPDNFQSRRPNTSFCFLDIRSPGLGDTAMYLCATSRDQGSTDTQYFGPGTRLTVL.

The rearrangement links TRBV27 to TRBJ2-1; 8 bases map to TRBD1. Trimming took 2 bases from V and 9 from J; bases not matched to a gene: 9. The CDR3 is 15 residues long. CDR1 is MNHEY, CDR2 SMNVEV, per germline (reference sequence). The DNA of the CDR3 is TGTGCCAGCAGTTTAGGGGGACAGGTGTTGAGTGAGCAGTTCTTC. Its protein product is CASSLGGQVLSEQFF.

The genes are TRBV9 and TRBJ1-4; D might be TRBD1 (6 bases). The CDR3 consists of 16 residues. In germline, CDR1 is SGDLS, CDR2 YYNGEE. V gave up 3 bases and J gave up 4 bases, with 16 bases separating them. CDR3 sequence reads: CASSASSGAYNEKLFF. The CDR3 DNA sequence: TGTGCCAGCAGCGCCTCTTCGGGGGCCTATAATGAAAAACTGTTTTTT.

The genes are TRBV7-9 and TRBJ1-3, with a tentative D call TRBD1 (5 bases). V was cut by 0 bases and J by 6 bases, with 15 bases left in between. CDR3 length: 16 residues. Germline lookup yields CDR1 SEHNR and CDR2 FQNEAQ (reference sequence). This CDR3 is CASSLAGRGSPNTIYF. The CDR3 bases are TGTGCCAGCAGCTTAGCGGGGAGGGGATCTCCAAACACCATATATTTT.

This CDR3 is CASSPFGAQETQYF. Here the CDR3 DNA reads TGTGCCAGCAGCCCCTTCGGGGCCCAAGAGACCCAGTACTTC. This chain links TRBV5-4 with TRBJ2-5, with D perhaps TRBD1 or TRBD2 (5 bases each). V lost 4 bases to trimming and J lost 1 base, with 11 bases between them. Per the germline V gene, CDR1 is SGHNT and CDR2 is YYREEE (reference sequence). The CDR3 loop spans 14 amino acids.

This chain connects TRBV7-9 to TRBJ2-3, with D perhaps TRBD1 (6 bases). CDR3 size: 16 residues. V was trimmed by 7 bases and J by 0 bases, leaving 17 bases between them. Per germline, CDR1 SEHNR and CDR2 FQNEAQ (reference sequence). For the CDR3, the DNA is TGTGCCAGCAATGGCCGGACAGAGCCTAGCACAGATACGCAGTATTTT. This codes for CASNGRTEPSTDTQYF.

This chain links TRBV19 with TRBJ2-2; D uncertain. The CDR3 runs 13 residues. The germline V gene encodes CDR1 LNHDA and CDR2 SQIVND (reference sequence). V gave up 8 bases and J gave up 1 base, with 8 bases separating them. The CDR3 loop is CASPRQNTGELFF. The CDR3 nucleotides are TGTGCCAGTCCCAGACAGAACACCGGGGAGCTGTTTTTT.

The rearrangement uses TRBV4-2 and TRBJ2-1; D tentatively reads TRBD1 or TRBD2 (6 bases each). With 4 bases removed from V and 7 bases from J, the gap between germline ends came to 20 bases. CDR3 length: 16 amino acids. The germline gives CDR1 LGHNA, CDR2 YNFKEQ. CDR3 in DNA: TGTGCCAGCAGCCCCTATGGGGGGCCAGTTGGGAATGAGCAGTTCTTC. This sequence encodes CASSPYGGPVGNEQFF.